This TCR beta chain derives from a study of blood T cell dynamics during melanoma immunotherapy (dated by TCRdb to 2018 to 2021). Concerning the study at large: All patients had metastatic melanoma and were given first-line pembrolizumab or nivolumab plus ipilimumab as standard of care in the United Kingdom. To find early correlates of response, the study profiled the peripheral T cell receptor repertoires of patients with metastatic melanoma both before and after one cycle of checkpoint inhibitor therapy. Consecutive patients formed a training cohort, and a further independent group of patients from the same centre was pooled into an external validation set. The investigation overall reported the following: The study could not determine whether the T cell clones driving repertoire changes were melanoma-specific or reflected general immune activation. The relatively small sample size was acknowledged as potentially limiting generalization of the results. A bifurcated reorganization of the PBMC repertoire at W3, with increased clonality or increased diversity, was observed in patients who later achieved disease control, unlike in progressors.

As concerns this clone: There is no known antigen for this receptor. There are no base qualities to consult, and no much larger clone falls within one base.

According to the study, the label for this sample's time point signals: week 3, after first cycle of checkpoint inhibitor. Blood was sampled before treatment (T0) and at week 3 (W3), after the first cycle of checkpoint blockade. Except for a couple of patients with rapid clinical progression, response was assessed 12 weeks after the first infusion by RECIST 1.1; disease control meant complete response, partial response or stable disease. Patients were not eligible if they had prior systemic cancer treatment, concomitant immunosuppressant therapy or synchronous other active malignancies. TCR beta was sequenced in both bulk PBMC and plasma cell-free DNA in order to track circulating cells as well as T cell turnover. PBMC were isolated from blood with Lymphoprep and SepMate tubes, followed by red cell lysis. QIAamp DNA Blood Mini kits were used to extract DNA from PBMC and from sorted T cell subsets.

A fixed 350 ng of DNA was loaded for every bulk PBMC sample. TCR beta CDR3 sequences were amplified from genomic DNA using the immunoSEQ TCRb Assay kit according to manufacturer instructions. The KAPA Library Quantification Kit for Illumina platforms was used to quantify pooled libraries by qPCR. Pooled libraries were clustered at roughly 0.55-1.2 pM and sequenced on an Illumina NextSeq 500. Turning to the authors' computational methods: TCR data were analyzed using immunoSEQ ANALYZER and the R LymphoSeq package. A rearrangement efficiency score was calculated as productive divided by the sum of productive and non-productive CDR3 sequences. Clonality was measured with the Gini coefficient and diversity with the Renyi index at alpha=1, compared pairwise between timepoints within each patient. Clonal relatedness, based on an edit distance of 3, and repertoire similarity, based on the Bhattacharyya coefficient, were both computed in LymphoSeq. To classify response, a linear discriminant analysis based on week-3 changes in clonality and diversity was built with the R MASS and caret packages. TCRdb obtained this table from immuneACCESS and retained in-frame rearrangements with V and J assigned. These tables miss some clones; where compared with another copy, unresolved V genes account for less than half of the shortfall, and the remainder is unexplained. V, J and clone size reflect that table, while D and trimming were determined from the DNA. Recorded for this sample are 11,000 or so clones; approximately 89% of them occurred a single time. Of the sample, about 24% falls within the top ten clones.

This sequence originates from a human donor with melanoma. Sample: blood, taken from a patient treated with checkpoint blockade.

The CDR3 in this case is CASSKAGTSGRLTYEQYF. The nucleotide sequence is given as TGTGCCAGCAGCAAAGCTGGGACTAGCGGGAGGCTTACCTACGAGCAGTACTTC. This chain joins TRBV21-1 to TRBJ2-7; TRBD2 reflects the table's D call only, with no check against the DNA. TRBV21-1 is noted as a pseudogene. Reading from cysteine to phenylalanine, the CDR3 counts 18 amino acids. The kept DNA is CDR3 alone, 54 bases in frame from the first base.